This T cell receptor (beta chain) was obtained from a study of T cell responses to AZD1222 COVID-19 vaccine. Study details: Pooling covered second doses at about 4 or about 12 weeks.

Method: immunoSEQ multiplex PCR; TCRdb's copy keeps in-frame clones and lacks some. The repertoire includes 100,000 to 150,000 clones, 80% to 90% of them detected once, and 6% to 8% sits in the top ten. Concerning this clone: Its target is not known.

Findings of the study overall: Repertoires were obtained solely post-peak T cell response.

This CDR3 has 16 residues. The germline CDR1 and CDR2 sequences are SNHLY and FYNNEI. V dropped 6 bases and J dropped 6; count of bases not matched to a gene: 11. The source was peripheral blood, collected on day 0 of AZD1222 vaccination. The clonotype comes from an adult in good health. The chain combines TRBV2 with TRBJ2-1; 10 nucleotides align to TRBD1. The DNA for the CDR3 is TGTGCCAGCAGCGCTTACGGGACAGGGGAGCGCAATGAGCAGTTCTTC. The encoded protein is CASSAYGTGERNEQFF.